The T cell receptor (beta chain) under discussion was sequenced for a study of cytomegalovirus exposure and HLA in healthy donors. It was with 60 Vbeta and 13 Jbeta primers that the PCR ran. The assay was immunoSEQ multiplex PCR, and TCRdb's table has in-frame clones only and misses some. The table records roughly 150,000 clones, about 74% of them present only once. General study results and limits: It has been reported that TCR beta sequences accurately predicted the HLA-A and HLA-B alleles of most subjects.

Points on this clone: Its antigen is currently unknown.

The source of this sequence is a male donor in good health and CMV-seronegative. The sample was PBMCs.

In nucleotides, the CDR3 is TGCAGCGACACTGAGGGGACAGGGTGGCATGGCTACACCTTC. This gives the protein CSDTEGTGWHGYTF. The chain carries TRBV29-1 and TRBJ1-2, with 9 bases aligning to TRBD1. There are 14 residues in the CDR3. Germline CDR1 is SQVTM and CDR2 is ANQGSEA. J lost 6 bases, V lost 7 bases, and 12 bases had no gene match.